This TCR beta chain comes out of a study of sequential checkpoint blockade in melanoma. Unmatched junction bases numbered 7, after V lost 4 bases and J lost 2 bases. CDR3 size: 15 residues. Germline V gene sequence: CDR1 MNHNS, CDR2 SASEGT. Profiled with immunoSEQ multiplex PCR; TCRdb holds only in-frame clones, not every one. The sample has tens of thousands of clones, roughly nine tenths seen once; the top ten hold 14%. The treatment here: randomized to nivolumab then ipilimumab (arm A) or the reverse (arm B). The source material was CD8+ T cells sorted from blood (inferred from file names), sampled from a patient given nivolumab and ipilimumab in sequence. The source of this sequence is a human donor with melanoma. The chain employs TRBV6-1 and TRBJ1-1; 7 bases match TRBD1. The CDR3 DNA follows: TGTGCCAGCAGTGCCTTAGACAGGGTAAACACTGAAGCTTTCTTT. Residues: CASSALDRVNTEAFF.